The 22 T cell receptor beta chains in this list originate from one sample, sequenced in a study of breast tumors, draining lymph nodes, adjacent tissues. TCRdb analysed the multiplex PCR reads with MiXCR anew, one entry per CDR3 protein. The table lists more than 50,000 distinct CDR3 sequences, approximately 45% of them singletons. Input material: breast tumor tissue. Receptors were obtained from a female donor with breast cancer. Some clones in this sample may be carry-over from other donors' samples.

V and J are TRBV12-3 or TRBV12-4 and TRBJ2-6; 7 nucleotides align to TRBD1. This CDR3 has 18 residues. V shed 0 bases, J shed 4 bases, and the junction held 9 bases outside the gene matches. CDR3 DNA: TGTGCCAGCAGTTTAGCAGGGGGCAGGGTATCAGGGGCCAACGTCCTGACTTTC. Translation: CASSLAGGRVSGANVLTF.

The rearrangement links TRBV15 to TRBJ1-5; D gene unclear. This CDR3 contains 13 residues. Trimming took off 3 bases at V and 14 bases at J, with 17 bases between the two ends. Per germline, CDR1 LNHNV and CDR2 YYDKDF (reference sequence). The CDR3: CATSRRDLLNEHF. CDR3 nucleotide sequence: TGTGCCACCAGCAGGCGGGATCTATTGAATGAGCATTTT.

The table lists this clonotype with many counts. The gene calls are TRBV19 and TRBJ1-4; 7 bases align to TRBD1. The V segment lost 6 bases and the J segment 8 bases; nucleotides outside the gene matches: 6. CDR1 and CDR2 from the germline V gene are LNHDA and SQIVND (reference sequence). The CDR3 covers 13 residues. For the CDR3, the DNA is TGTGCCAGTAGACCGGGACAGCCCGAAAAACTGTTTTTT. This sequence encodes CASRPGQPEKLFF.

This clonotype has at least ten counts. V and J are TRBV7-2 and TRBJ1-6; D remains ambiguous. The CDR3 is 17 residues long. Germline loops: CDR1 SGHTA, CDR2 FQGNSA. The V and J ends lost 5 bases and 5 bases respectively, with 19 bases between them. The CDR3 loop reads CASSNAPRTYDNSPLHF. CDR3 nucleotide sequence: TGTGCCAGCAGCAACGCTCCAAGGACGTACGATAATTCACCCCTCCACTTT.

This clonotype came up many times. The chain couples TRBV13 to TRBJ2-1; D is perhaps TRBD1 (6 bases). Deletions cut 3 bases from V and 9 bases from J, with 12 bases between. Germline CDR1 and CDR2: PRHDT and FYEKMQ (reference sequence). This CDR3 is built from 13 residues. CDR3 DNA: TGTGCCAGCAGCTTGACCAGGGGTTTTGAGCAGTTCTTC. This gives the protein CASSLTRGFEQFF.

The DNA of the CDR3 is TGCGCCAGCAGCTTGGGCCTCCAGGCTGTGAGCACAGATACGCAGTATTTT. It codes for CASSLGLQAVSTDTQYF. The chain uses TRBV5-1 and TRBJ2-3; D is ambiguous. V was shortened by 0 bases and J by 0 bases, with 14 bases between the two germline ends. Germline V gene lookup returns CDR1 SGHRS and CDR2 YFSETQ. The CDR3 loop spans 17 amino acids.

This clonotype was seen ten or more times. The chain employs TRBV5-1 and TRBJ2-2; 8 bases line up with TRBD1. This CDR3 has 15 residues. V lost 3 bases and J lost 4; bases outside the gene matches: 5. Germline V gene lookup returns CDR1 SGHRS and CDR2 YFSETQ. This CDR3 reads CASSWTGLGTGELFF. In DNA, the CDR3 is TGCGCCAGCAGCTGGACAGGGTTGGGCACCGGGGAGCTGTTTTTT.

This clonotype appeared a few times. V is TRBV5-1 and J is TRBJ2-7; the D is unclear. V shed 4 bases and J shed 5 bases, with 16 bases lying between them. CDR1 is SGHRS and CDR2 is YFSETQ in the germline V gene. The CDR3 is 14 amino acids. CDR3 coding DNA: TGCGCCAGCAGCACGGGCCCTGAGTCCGACGAGCAGTACTTC. It translates to CASSTGPESDEQYF.

This clonotype occurred many times. The chain joins TRBV18 to TRBJ1-2; D is perhaps TRBD1 (5 bases). Between the trimmed V and J ends, which lost 3 bases and 3 bases, there was a span of 11 bases. The length of the CDR3 is 14 residues. Per the germline V gene, CDR1 is KGHSH and CDR2 is LQKENI. The CDR3 nucleotides are TGTGCCAGCTCACCCGAAGGGGCTTACTATGGCTACACCTTC. Amino acid sequence: CASSPEGAYYGYTF.

This clonotype was counted ten times or more. V usage is TRBV6-5 and J usage is TRBJ2-7, with no clear D. Trimming removed 0 bases at V and 4 bases at J, with 10 bases between. CDR1 and CDR2 from the germline V gene are MNHEY and SVGAGI. CDR3 length: 14 amino acids. CDR3 region: CASSYSPTPYEQYF. CDR3 DNA: TGTGCCAGCAGTTACTCGCCGACACCTTACGAGCAGTACTTC.

The gene calls are TRBV12-3 or TRBV12-4 and TRBJ2-5, with TRBD2 matching 7 bases. CDR3 size: 14 residues. Germline trimming cut 4 bases from V and 4 bases from J; bases unmatched to any gene: 6. CDR3 protein: CASSSTSVVETQYF. Written as DNA, the CDR3 is TGTGCCAGCAGTTCCACTAGCGTCGTAGAGACCCAGTACTTC.

This clonotype was seen more than once but under ten times. A read error may produce the germline difference seen at one junction end. The genes are TRBV20-1 and TRBJ1-1; D remains ambiguous. Germline V gene data show CDR1 as DFQATT and CDR2 as SNEGSKA (reference sequence). This CDR3 is 12 amino acids long. CDR3 in DNA: TGCAGTGCCAGAGGGCGGAACACTGAAGCTTTCTTT. It codes for CSARGRNTEAFF.

At least ten counts were recorded for this clonotype. The V and J genes are TRBV6-5 and TRBJ2-3; TRBD1 matches at 10 bases. Germline trimming cut 7 bases from V and 6 bases from J; bases unmatched to any gene: 13. Germline V gives CDR1 MNHEY, CDR2 SVGAGI. The CDR3 consists of 16 residues. CDR3 DNA sequence: TGTGCCAGCACATCCCCCCCGGGACAGGGGAGGGATACGCAGTATTTT. Translating it yields CASTSPPGQGRDTQYF.

J is TRBJ1-1 and V is TRBV12-3 or TRBV12-4; D is unclear. This CDR3 is built from 15 residues. The V end was cut by 0 bases, the J end by 5 bases, with 13 bases between. The CDR3 nucleotides read TGTGCCAGCAGTTTAGCGCGCCAGAGAAGGACTGAAGCTTTCTTT. Translated, it gives CASSLARQRRTEAFF.

This clonotype is labeled as medium-sized. This chain uses TRBV11-2 with TRBJ2-3, with TRBD2 matching 9 bases. V shed 6 bases and J 0 bases; nucleotides not matched to a gene: 4. CDR1 is SGHAT and CDR2 is FQNNGV in the germline V gene. The CDR3 length is 15 residues. The CDR3 region has the DNA TGTGCCAGCAGTTTAACTAGCGGGAGCACAGATACGCAGTATTTT. This codes for CASSLTSGSTDTQYF. Full variable domain (rest looked up from reference TRBV11-2 and TRBJ2-3): EAGVAQSPRYKIIEKRQSVAFWCNPISGHATLYWYQQILGQGPKLLIQFQNNGVVDDSQLPKDRFSAERLKGVDSTLKIQPAKLEDSAVYLCASSLTSGSTDTQYFGPGTRLTVL.

The table lists this clonotype with many counts. The V gene is TRBV6-6, the J gene TRBJ2-1, with 7 bases lining up with TRBD1. J lost 5 bases, V lost 4 bases, and 11 bases had no gene match. In germline, CDR1 is MNHNY, CDR2 SVGAGI (reference sequence). CDR3 size: 16 residues. DNA for the CDR3: TGTGCCAGCAGTTGGACAGGAGGTCATACAGACAATGAGCAGTTCTTC. Its protein product is CASSWTGGHTDNEQFF.

There are many counts of this clonotype. The rearrangement links TRBV7-2 to TRBJ1-2; the D gene is possibly TRBD1 (5 bases). Germline values: CDR1 SGHTA, CDR2 FQGNSA. The CDR3 extends over 15 amino acids. Trimming pared 4 bases from V and 2 bases from J, leaving 14 bases between. This CDR3 reads CASSSRGGTNYGYTF. The CDR3 DNA follows: TGTGCCAGCAGCTCACGGGGAGGGACCAACTATGGCTACACCTTC.

V and J are TRBV19 and TRBJ1-5; D gene uncertain. Between the trimmed V and J ends, which lost 4 bases and 7 bases, there was a span of 17 bases. The CDR3 is 15 amino acids. Germline V CDR1 and CDR2: LNHDA, SQIVND (reference sequence). DNA for the CDR3: TGTGCCAGTAGTAGGCCCCGTGGTTGTAGACAGCCCCAGCATTTT. This gives the protein CASSRPRGCRQPQHF.

This sequence joins TRBV2 and TRBJ1-2; no definite D call. The V and J ends lost 4 bases and 7 bases respectively, with 22 bases between them. This CDR3 has 16 amino acids. Germline CDR1 reads SNHLY; CDR2 reads FYNNEI. The CDR3 spells CASSGRTGPRYGGYTF. For the CDR3, the DNA is TGTGCCAGCAGTGGCAGGACCGGGCCGAGATATGGTGGCTACACCTTC.

This chain uses TRBV24-1 with TRBJ2-3, with TRBD1 matching over 9 bases. Germline V gene sequence: CDR1 KGHDR, CDR2 SFDVKD. V was clipped by 0 bases and J by 1 base; unmatched bases: 1. This CDR3 contains 16 residues. The CDR3 nucleotides are TGTGCCACCAGTGATTTGGGACAGGGGCGCACAGATACGCAGTATTTT. Residues: CATSDLGQGRTDTQYF.

This clonotype was seen ten or more times. The rearrangement uses TRBV6-5 and TRBJ2-1; 10 nucleotides match TRBD1. Germline-derived CDR1 and CDR2 are MNHEY and SVGAGI. V lost 0 bases, J lost 3 bases, and 2 bases stayed unmatched. The CDR3 spans 16 residues. The CDR3 here is CASSYSGTGDYNEQFF. The CDR3 region has the DNA TGTGCCAGCAGTTACTCCGGGACAGGGGACTACAATGAGCAGTTCTTC.

To note about this clonotype: The junction shows a germline mismatch at one end, possibly a read error. V is TRBV15 and J is TRBJ2-3; 11 bases fit TRBD2. There are 14 residues in the CDR3. Germline CDR1 is LNHNV and CDR2 is YYDKDF (reference sequence). CDR3 amino acids: CATSSSGGADTQYF. The CDR3 nucleotides are TGCGCCACCAGCAGTAGCGGGGGGGCTGATACGCAGTATTTT.